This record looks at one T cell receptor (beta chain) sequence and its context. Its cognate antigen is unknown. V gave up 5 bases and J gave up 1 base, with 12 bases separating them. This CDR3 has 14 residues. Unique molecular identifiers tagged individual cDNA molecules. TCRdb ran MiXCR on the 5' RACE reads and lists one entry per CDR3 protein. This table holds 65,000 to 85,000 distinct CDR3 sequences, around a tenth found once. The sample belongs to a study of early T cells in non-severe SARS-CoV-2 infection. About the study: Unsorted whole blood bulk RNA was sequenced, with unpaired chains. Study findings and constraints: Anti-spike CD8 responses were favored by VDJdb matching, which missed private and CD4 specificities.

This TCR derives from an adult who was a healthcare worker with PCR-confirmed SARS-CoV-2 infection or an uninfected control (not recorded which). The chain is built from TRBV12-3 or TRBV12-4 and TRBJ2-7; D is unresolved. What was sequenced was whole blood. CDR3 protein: CASSHYGFSYEQYF. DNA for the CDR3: TGTGCCAGCAGTCATTACGGTTTTTCCTACGAGCAGTACTTC.